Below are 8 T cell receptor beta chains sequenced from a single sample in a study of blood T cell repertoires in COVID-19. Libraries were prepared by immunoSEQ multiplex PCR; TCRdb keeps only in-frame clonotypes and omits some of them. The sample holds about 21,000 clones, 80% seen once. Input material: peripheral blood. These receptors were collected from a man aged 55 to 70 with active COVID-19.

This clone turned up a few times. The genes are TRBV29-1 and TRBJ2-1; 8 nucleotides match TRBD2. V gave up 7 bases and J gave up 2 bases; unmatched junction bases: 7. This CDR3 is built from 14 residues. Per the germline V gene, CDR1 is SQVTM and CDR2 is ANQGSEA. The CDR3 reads CSAERGPTYNEQFF. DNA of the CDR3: TGCAGCGCAGAGCGGGGGCCAACCTACAATGAGCAGTTCTTC.

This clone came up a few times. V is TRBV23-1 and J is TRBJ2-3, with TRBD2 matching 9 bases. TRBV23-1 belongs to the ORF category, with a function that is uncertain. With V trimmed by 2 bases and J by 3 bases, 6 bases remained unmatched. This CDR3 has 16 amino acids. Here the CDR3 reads CASSQGTSPRTDTQYF. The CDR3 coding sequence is TGCGCCAGCAGTCAAGGGACTAGCCCCAGGACAGATACGCAGTATTTT.

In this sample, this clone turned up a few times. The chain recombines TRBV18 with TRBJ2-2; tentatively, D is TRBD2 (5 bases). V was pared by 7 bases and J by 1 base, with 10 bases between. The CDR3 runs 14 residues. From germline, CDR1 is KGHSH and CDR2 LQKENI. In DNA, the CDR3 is TGTGCCAGCTGCCGGGATCAGAACACCGGGGAGCTGTTTTTT. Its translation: CASCRDQNTGELFF.

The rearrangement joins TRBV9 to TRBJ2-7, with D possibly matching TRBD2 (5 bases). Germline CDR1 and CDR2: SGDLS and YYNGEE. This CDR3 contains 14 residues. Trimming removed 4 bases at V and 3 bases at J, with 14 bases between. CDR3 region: CASSPGPGNYEQYF. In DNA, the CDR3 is TGTGCCAGCAGCCCCGGGCCGGGAAACTACGAGCAGTACTTC. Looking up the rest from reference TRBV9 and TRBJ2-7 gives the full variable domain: DSGVTQTPKHLITATGQRVTLRCSPRSGDLSVYWYQQSLDQGLQFLIQYYNGEERAKGNILERFSAQQFPDLHSELNLSSLELGDSALYFCASSPGPGNYEQYFGPGTRLTVT.

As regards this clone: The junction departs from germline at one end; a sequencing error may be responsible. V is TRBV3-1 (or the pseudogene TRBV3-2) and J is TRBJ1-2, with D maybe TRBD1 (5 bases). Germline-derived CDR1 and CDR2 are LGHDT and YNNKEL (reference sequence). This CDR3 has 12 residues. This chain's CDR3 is CASSQGAAGFFF. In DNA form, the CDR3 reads TGTGCCAGCAGCCAAGGTGCGGCAGGGTTTTTCTTC.

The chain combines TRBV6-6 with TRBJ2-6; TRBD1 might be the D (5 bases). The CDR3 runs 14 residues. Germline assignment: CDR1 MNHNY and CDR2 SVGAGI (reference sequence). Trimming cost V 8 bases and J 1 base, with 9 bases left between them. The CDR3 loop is CASVQGSGANVLTF. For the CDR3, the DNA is TGTGCCAGCGTTCAGGGATCTGGGGCCAACGTCCTGACTTTC.

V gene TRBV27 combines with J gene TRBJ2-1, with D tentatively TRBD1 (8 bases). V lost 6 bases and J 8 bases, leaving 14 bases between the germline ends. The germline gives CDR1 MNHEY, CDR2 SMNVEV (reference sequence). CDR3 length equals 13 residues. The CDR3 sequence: CASRKQGGDEQFF. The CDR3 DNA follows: TGTGCCAGCAGGAAACAGGGGGGGGATGAGCAGTTCTTC.

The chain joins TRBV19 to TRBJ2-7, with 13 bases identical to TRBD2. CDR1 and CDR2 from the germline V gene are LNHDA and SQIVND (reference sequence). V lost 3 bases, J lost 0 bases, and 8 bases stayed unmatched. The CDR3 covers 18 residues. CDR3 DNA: TGTGCCAGTAGTATTGCACTAGCGGGAGGGTCCGTCTCCTACGAGCAGTACTTC. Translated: CASSIALAGGSVSYEQYF.